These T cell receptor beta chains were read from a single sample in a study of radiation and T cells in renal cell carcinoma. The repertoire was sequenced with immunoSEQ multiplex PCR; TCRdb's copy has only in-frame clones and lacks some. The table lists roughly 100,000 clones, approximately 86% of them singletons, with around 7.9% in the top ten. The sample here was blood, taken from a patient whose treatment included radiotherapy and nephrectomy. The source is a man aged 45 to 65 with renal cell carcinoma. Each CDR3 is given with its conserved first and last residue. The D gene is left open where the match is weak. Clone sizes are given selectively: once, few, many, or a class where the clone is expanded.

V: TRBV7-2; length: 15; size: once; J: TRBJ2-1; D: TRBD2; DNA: TGTGCCAGCAGCTTATCCAGCGGGAGCCACAATGAGCAGTTCTTC; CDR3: CASSLSSGSHNEQFF
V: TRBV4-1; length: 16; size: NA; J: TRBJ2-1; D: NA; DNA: TGCGCCAGCAGCCGTGAGACTGGCCAATCCTACAATGAGCAGTTCTTC; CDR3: CASSRETGQSYNEQFF
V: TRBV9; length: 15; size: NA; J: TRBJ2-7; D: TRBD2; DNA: TGTGCCAGCAGCGTAACCCCCCGGGGGGACTACGAGCAGTACTTC; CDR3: CASSVTPRGDYEQYF
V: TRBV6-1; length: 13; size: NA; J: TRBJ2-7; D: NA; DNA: TGTGCCAGCAGGCCCCAGGGACTCGACGAGCAGTACTTC; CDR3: CASRPQGLDEQYF
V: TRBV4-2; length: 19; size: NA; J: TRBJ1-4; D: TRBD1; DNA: TGTGCCAGCAGCCAAGACACACTCAAAATAGGGACAGCGAATGAAAAACTGTTTTTT; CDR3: CASSQDTLKIGTANEKLFF
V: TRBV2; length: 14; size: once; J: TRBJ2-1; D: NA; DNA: TGTGCCAGCAGTGACCGGAGCTCCTACAATGAGCAGTTCTTC; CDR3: CASSDRSSYNEQFF
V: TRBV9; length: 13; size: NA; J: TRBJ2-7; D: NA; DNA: TGTGCCAGCAGCCGGGGACAATCCTACGAGCAGTACTTC; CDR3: CASSRGQSYEQYF
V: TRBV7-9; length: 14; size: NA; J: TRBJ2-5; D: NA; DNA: TGTGCCAGCAGCCCGGGACTGTACCAAGAGACCCAGTACTTC; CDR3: CASSPGLYQETQYF
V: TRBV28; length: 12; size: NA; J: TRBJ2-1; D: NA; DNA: TGTGCCAGCAGCCAACAGGGCCATGAGCAGTTCTTC; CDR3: CASSQQGHEQFF
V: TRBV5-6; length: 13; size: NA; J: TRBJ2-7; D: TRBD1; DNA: TGTGCCAGCAGCTTTGACAGGGACAGGGAGCAGTACTTC; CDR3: CASSFDRDREQYF
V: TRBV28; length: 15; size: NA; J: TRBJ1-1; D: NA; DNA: TGTGCCAGCAGTCTAATGACAGGTAGGGGCACTGAAGCTTTCTTT; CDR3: CASSLMTGRGTEAFF
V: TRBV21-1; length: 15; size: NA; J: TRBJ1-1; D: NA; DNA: TGTGCCAGCAGCACCCAGGACAGGGGAAGCACTGAAGCTTTCTTT; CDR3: CASSTQDRGSTEAFF
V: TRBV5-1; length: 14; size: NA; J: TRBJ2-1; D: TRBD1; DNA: TGCGCCAGCAGCTCCGGACAGGTCTACAATGAGCAGTTCTTC; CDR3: CASSSGQVYNEQFF
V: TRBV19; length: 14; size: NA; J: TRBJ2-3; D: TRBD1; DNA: TGTGCCAGCAAGACAGGGAGCGGCACAGATACGCAGTATTTT; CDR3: CASKTGSGTDTQYF
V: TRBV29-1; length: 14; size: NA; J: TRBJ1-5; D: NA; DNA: TGCAGCGTGGGTAAAGGGGGGGGGAATCAGCCCCAGCATTTT; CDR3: CSVGKGGGNQPQHF
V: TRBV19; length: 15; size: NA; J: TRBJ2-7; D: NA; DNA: TGTGCCAGTAGTATAGCGTCGGGACAACCCTACGAGCAGTACTTC; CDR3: CASSIASGQPYEQYF
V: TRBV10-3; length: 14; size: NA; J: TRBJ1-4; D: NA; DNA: TGTGCCATCCGGGAGACAGGCACTAATGAAAAACTGTTTTTT; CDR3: CAIRETGTNEKLFF
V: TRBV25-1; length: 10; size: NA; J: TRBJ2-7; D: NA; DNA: TGTGCCAGCAGTGAATACGAGCAGTACTTC; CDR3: CASSEYEQYF
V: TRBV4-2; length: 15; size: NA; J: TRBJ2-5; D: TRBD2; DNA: TGTGCCAGCAGCCAAGAGTCTAGCGGGGGTCAGACCCAGTACTTC; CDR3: CASSQESSGGQTQYF
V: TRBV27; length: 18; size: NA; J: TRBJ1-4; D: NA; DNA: TGTGCCAGCAGTTTAATGGGCAGGGGCCAACCCGGGGGTGAAAAACTGTTTTTT; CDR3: CASSLMGRGQPGGEKLFF
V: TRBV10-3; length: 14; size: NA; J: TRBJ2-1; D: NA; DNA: TGTGCCATCAGTGAGTCTGTGTTCGGAAATGAGCAGTTCTTC; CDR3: CAISESVFGNEQFF
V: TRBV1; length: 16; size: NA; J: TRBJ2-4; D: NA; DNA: TGCACCAGCAGCCCCGGGGTAGCGGTAGCCAAAAACATTCAGTACTTC; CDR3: CTSSPGVAVAKNIQYF
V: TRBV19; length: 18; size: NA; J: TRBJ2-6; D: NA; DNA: TGTGCCAGTAGCCGGACTGGACGGTTGAACTCTGGGGCCAACGTCCTGACTTTC; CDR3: CASSRTGRLNSGANVLTF
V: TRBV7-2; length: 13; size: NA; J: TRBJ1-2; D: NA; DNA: TGTGCCAGCAGCTTAGGGACAGCATATGGCTACACCTTC; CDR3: CASSLGTAYGYTF
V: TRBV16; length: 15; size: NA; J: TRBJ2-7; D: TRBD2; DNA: TGTGCCAGCAGCCAAAGTGGGCTAGCGGGAGCCGAGCAGTACTTC; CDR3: CASSQSGLAGAEQYF
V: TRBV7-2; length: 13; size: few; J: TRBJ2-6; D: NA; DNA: TGTGCCAGCAGCCTTCGGGGGGCCAACGTCCTGACTTTC; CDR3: CASSLRGANVLTF
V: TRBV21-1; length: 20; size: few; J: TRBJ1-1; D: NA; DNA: TGTGCCAGCAGCAAAGCTCTACCAACTTCGTGGCAAGTTATGAACACTGAAGCTTTCTTT; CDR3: CASSKALPTSWQVMNTEAFF
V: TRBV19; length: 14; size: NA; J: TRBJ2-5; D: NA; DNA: TGTGCCAGTAGTATTAGGGCAATCGGAGAGACCCAGTACTTC; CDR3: CASSIRAIGETQYF
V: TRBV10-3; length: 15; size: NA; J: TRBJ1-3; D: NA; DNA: TGTGCCATCAGTGACGCCCGAAGGGGGGGAAACACCATATATTTT; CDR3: CAISDARRGGNTIYF
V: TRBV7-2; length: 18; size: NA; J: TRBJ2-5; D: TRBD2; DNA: TGTGCCAGCAGCTTAGGTTATCGGACTAGCGGGGGGCAAGAGACCCAGTACTTC; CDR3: CASSLGYRTSGGQETQYF
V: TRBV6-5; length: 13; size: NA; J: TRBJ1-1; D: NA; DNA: TGTGCCAGCAGTTACACCCAGAACACTGAAGCTTTCTTT; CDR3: CASSYTQNTEAFF
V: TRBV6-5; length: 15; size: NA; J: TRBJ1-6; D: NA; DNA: TGTGCCAGCAGTTACACACAGGGCCTGGAATCACCCCTCCACTTT; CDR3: CASSYTQGLESPLHF
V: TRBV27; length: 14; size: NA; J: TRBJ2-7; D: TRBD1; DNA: TGTGCCAGCAGTTTCCTCGACAGGGGCCACGAGCAGTACTTC; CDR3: CASSFLDRGHEQYF
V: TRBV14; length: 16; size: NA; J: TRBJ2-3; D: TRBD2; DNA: TGTGCCAGCAGCCAAGTAGCGGGACTTAACACAGATACGCAGTATTTT; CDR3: CASSQVAGLNTDTQYF
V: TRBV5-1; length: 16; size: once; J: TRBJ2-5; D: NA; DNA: TGCGCCAGCAGCTTAGTCGGTGTCGGTTCCCAAGAGACCCAGTACTTC; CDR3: CASSLVGVGSQETQYF
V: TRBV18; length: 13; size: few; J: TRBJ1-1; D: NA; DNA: TGTGCCAGCTCACCACAGGTGAACACTGAAGCTTTCTTT; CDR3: CASSPQVNTEAFF
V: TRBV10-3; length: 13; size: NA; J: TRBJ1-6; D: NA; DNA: TGTGCCATCAGTGGGGCGGATAATTCACCCCTCCACTTT; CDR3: CAISGADNSPLHF
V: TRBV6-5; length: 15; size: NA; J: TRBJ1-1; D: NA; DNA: TGTGCCAGCAGTTACCGGGACCCCATGAACACTGAAGCTTTCTTT; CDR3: CASSYRDPMNTEAFF
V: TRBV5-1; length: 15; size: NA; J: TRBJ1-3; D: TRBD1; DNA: TGCGCCAGCAGCTTAACCGGGACAGGGGACAACACCATATATTTT; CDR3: CASSLTGTGDNTIYF
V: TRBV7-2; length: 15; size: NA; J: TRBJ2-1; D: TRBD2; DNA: TGTGCCAGCAGACTAAGACTAGCGGGCTACAATGAGCAGTTCTTC; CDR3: CASRLRLAGYNEQFF
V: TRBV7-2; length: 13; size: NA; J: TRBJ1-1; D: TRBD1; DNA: TGTGCCAGCAGCGAACAGGGGGACACTGAAGCTTTCTTT; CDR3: CASSEQGDTEAFF
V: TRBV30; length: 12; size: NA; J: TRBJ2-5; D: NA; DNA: TGTGCCTGGAGTGTAGGCGGAGAGACCCAGTACTTC; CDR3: CAWSVGGETQYF
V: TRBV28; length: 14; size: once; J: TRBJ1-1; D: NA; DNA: TGTGCCAGCAGTTTGGGTTCCGTGGGCACTGAAGCTTTCTTT; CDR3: CASSLGSVGTEAFF
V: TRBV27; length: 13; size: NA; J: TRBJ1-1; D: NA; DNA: TGTGCCAGCAGTTTATCCCGCGACACTGAAGCTTTCTTT; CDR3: CASSLSRDTEAFF
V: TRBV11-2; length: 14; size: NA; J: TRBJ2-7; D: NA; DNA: TGTGCCAGCAGCTTAGATAATGCGGTCTACGAGCAGTACTTC; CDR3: CASSLDNAVYEQYF
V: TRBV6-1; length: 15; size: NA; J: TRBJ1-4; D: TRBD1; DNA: TGTGCCAGCAGTGAGCAGACAGGGTTGGGAGAAAAACTGTTTTTT; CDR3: CASSEQTGLGEKLFF
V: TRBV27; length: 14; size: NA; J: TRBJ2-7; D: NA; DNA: TGTGCCAGCAGTACTCAAGGGGGACCCTACGAGCAGTACTTC; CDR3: CASSTQGGPYEQYF
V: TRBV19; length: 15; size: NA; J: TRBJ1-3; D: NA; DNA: TGTGCCAGTAGAGATCGACAGGTCTCGGGAAACACCATATATTTT; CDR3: CASRDRQVSGNTIYF
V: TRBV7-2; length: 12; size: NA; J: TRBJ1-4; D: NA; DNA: TGTGCCAGCAGCGCCCAAAATGAAAAACTGTTTTTT; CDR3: CASSAQNEKLFF
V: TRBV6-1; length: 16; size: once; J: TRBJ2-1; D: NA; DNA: TGTGCCAGCAGTGACATCGGGACGGTATCCTACAATGAGCAGTTCTTC; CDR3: CASSDIGTVSYNEQFF
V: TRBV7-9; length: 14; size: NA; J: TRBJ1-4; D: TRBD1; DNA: TGTGCCAGCAGCCCACGACAGGGAGGTGATAAACTGTTTTTT; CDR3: CASSPRQGGDKLFF
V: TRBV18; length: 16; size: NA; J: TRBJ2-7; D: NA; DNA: TGTGCCAGCTCACCACCGGGTTTTCGGTCCGATCGACAGCAGTACTTC; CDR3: CASSPPGFRSDRQQYF
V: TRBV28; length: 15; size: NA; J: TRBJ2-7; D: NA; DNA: TGTGCCAGCAGTTCCCGGGCCCAGGGGACCTACGAGCAGTACTTC; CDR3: CASSSRAQGTYEQYF